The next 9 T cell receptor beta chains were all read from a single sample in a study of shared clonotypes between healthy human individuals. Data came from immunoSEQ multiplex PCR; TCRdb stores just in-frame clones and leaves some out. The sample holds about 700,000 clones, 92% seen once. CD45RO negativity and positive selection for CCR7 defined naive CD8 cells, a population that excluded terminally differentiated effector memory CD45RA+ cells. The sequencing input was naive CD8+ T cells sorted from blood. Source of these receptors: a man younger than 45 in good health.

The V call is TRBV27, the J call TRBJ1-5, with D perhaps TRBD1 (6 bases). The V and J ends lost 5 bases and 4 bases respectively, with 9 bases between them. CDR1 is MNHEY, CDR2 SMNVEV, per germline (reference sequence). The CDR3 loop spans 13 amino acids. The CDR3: CASSSGQNQPQHF. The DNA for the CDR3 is TGTGCCAGCAGTAGTGGACAGAATCAGCCCCAGCATTTT.

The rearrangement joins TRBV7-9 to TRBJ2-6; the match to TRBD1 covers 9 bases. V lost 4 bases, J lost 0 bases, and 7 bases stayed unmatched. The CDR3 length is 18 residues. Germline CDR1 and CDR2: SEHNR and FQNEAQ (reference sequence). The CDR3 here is CASSSPGQGSSGANVLTF. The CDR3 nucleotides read TGTGCCAGCAGCTCACCGGGACAGGGAAGCTCTGGGGCCAACGTCCTGACTTTC.

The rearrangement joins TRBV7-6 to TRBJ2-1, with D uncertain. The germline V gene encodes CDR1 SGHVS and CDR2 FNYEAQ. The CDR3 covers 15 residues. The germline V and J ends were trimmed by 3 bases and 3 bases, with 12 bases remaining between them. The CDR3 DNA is TGTGCCAGCAGCTTGAACCGGAATCTCTACAATGAGCAGTTCTTC. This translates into CASSLNRNLYNEQFF.

The CDR3 here is CASSFQRLAGEDEQFF. The CDR3 DNA is TGTGCCAGCAGTTTTCAAAGACTAGCGGGAGAGGATGAGCAGTTCTTC. The genes are TRBV27 and TRBJ2-1; TRBD2 matches at 12 bases. V lost 3 bases, J lost 8 bases, and 8 bases stayed unmatched. Germline V gene lookup returns CDR1 MNHEY and CDR2 SMNVEV (reference sequence). The CDR3 has 16 residues.

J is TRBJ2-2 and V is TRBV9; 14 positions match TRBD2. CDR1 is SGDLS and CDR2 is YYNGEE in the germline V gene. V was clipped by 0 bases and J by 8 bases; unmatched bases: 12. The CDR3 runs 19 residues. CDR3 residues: CASSVAAVRTSGRTGELFF. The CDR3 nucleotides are TGTGCCAGCAGCGTAGCGGCGGTAAGGACTAGCGGGAGGACTGGGGAGCTGTTTTTT.

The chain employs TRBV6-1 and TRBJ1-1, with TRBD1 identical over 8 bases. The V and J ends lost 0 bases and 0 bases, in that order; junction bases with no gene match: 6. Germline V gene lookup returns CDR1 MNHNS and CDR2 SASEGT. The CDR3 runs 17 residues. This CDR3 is CASSEAIWTGLNTEAFF. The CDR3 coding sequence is TGTGCCAGCAGTGAAGCTATTTGGACAGGGCTGAACACTGAAGCTTTCTTT.

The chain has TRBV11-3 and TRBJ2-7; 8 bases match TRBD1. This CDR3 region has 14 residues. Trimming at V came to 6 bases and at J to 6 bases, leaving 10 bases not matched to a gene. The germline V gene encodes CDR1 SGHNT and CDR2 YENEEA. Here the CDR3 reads CASSSSTGTGEQYF. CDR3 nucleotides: TGTGCCAGCAGTTCCTCGACAGGGACAGGCGAGCAGTACTTC.

In DNA form, the CDR3 reads TGTGCCAGCAGCTACTATGAGGACTATGGCTACACCTTC. Translating gives CASSYYEDYGYTF. This rearrangement joins TRBV7-9 to TRBJ1-2; no firm D call. Per the germline V gene, CDR1 is SEHNR and CDR2 is FQNEAQ (reference sequence). This CDR3 region has 13 residues. V shed 4 bases and J shed 3 bases, with 9 bases lying between them. The full variable domain, its missing parts supplied by reference TRBV7-9 and TRBJ1-2, is DTGVSQNPRHKITKRGQNVTFRCDPISEHNRLYWYRQTLGQGPEFLTYFQNEAQLEKSRLLSDRFSAERPKGSFSTLEIQRTEQGDSAMYLCASSYYEDYGYTFGSGTRLTVV.

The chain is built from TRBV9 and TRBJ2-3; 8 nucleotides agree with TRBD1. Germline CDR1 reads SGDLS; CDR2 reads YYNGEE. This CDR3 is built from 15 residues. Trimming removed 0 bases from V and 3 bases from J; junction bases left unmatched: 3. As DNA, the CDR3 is TGTGCCAGCAGCGTAGAACAGGGGGTAACAGATACGCAGTATTTT. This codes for CASSVEQGVTDTQYF.